This T cell receptor beta chain was retrieved from a study of shared clonotypes between healthy human individuals. Turning to the study itself: CD4 naive and CD4 memory each took three plates per donor, while CD8 naive took two and CD8 memory one. Findings of the study overall: Clonotype sharing among donors was thought likely to change with sequencing depth. Generation of non-shared clonotypes was less probable than generation of clonotypes shared by all four donors.

Turning to this clone: The antigen remains unidentified.

Method: immunoSEQ multiplex PCR; TCRdb's copy keeps in-frame clones and lacks some. The sample consists of about 1.5 million clones, approximately 97% of them appearing once. Researchers partitioned CD4+ cells into CD45RA+ naive and CD45RA-negative memory subsets. Trimming took 2 bases from V and 9 from J, leaving 10 bases between them. The CDR3 covers 12 residues. The germline V gene encodes CDR1 SGDLS and CDR2 YYNGEE. Sequenced material: naive CD4+ T cells sorted from blood. Subset given: CD45RA+ positively selected. This sequence was found in a man younger than 45 in good health. This chain uses TRBV9 with TRBJ2-3; D unresolved. CDR3 region: CASSVDIGTQYF. The CDR3 DNA reads TGTGCCAGCAGCGTCGATATCGGGACGCAGTATTTT. Based on the CDR3 plus reference TRBV9 and TRBJ2-3, the full variable domain is DSGVTQTPKHLITATGQRVTLRCSPRSGDLSVYWYQQSLDQGLQFLIQYYNGEERAKGNILERFSAQQFPDLHSELNLSSLELGDSALYFCASSVDIGTQYFGPGTRLTVL.